The clone carrying this T cell receptor beta chain was detected ten times or more. No antigen is known for it. The data derive from a study of regulatory T cells in long-lasting Graves disease. Study-wide results and limits: The work looked only at peripheral blood and did not look at thyroid tissue.

Combining iRepertoire HTBI primers with Arm-PCR of CDR3 regions, the authors built TCR beta libraries. TCRdb reanalysed the multiplex PCR reads using MiXCR and keeps one entry per CDR3 protein. The sample has around 450,000 distinct CDR3 sequences; over 14% are singletons. As for time point: newly diagnosed GD, antithyroid drugs for less than 3 months. After RNA was extracted from PBMCs, the TCR library was made from it. A volume of approximately 9.8 milliliters of peripheral blood was collected in EDTA tubes. Per the germline V gene, CDR1 is SGHTA and CDR2 is FQGNSA. V dropped 5 bases and J dropped 1; count of bases not matched to a gene: 2. The CDR3 consists of 15 residues. These data are also associated with another study on T cells in Graves' hyperthyroidism and ophthalmopathy.

This TCR was sampled from a woman in her thirties or forties with Graves disease. The chain is built from TRBV7-2 and TRBJ2-1, with 10 bases fitting TRBD1. The sample consisted of peripheral blood mononuclear cells (PBMCs), taken at new diagnosis, from a patient treated with antithyroid drugs. CDR3 DNA: TGTGCCAGCAGCCGGGACAGGGGTTCCTACAATGAGCAGTTCTTC. Its translation is CASSRDRGSYNEQFF.